This T cell receptor beta chain was observed in a study of cytomegalovirus exposure and HLA in healthy donors (dated by TCRdb to the late 2010s). The study in broad terms: An earlier analysis of approximately 640 of the donors reported 250 to 300 Gb of sequence data and more than 90 million unique TCR beta sequences from roughly 180 million T cells. Both class I and class II loci were covered by HLA typing, at four-digit resolution. All discovery cohort repertoires had been generated on a single sequencing platform. Donor age, sex, ethnicity and CMV serostatus were collected together with the repertoire data. An earlier analysis of about 600 of the donors used high-throughput TCR beta sequencing to judge whether each TCR beta V gene segment behaved as functional or pseudogenic. A later genetic analysis used genome-wide SNP genotypes for about 65% of the 666 donors, treating that subset as a discovery cohort. Because of strong linkage in the cohort, four to six DR-DQ haplotypes were treated as single units for association and clustering. To study patterns of TCR occurrence, a later analysis re-analyzed previously published TCR beta repertoires from just over 650 donors and added high-resolution HLA genotyping. The study was designed to test whether signatures of past pathogen exposure could be identified by cataloging public T cell receptors. The study used immunosequencing to profile the T cell repertoires of under 700 subjects and linked those repertoires to cytomegalovirus serostatus. Across about 370 genotyped donors of the cohort, an average of roughly 230,000 unique TCR beta nucleotide sequences per donor were sequenced, and around 19% of those sequences were non-productive. To predict cytomegalovirus infection status, the study brought together high-throughput TCR immunosequencing, statistical association of individual TCRs with disease status, and machine learning. An early release covering roughly 600 HLA-typed donors comprised 250 to 350 gigabases of sequencing data and tens of millions of unique TCR sequences. A separate validation cohort of some 130 different subjects was used in addition to the approximately 700-subject first cohort. Rather than using new phenotypic data, the later analysis identified candidate immune exposures from TCR beta sequences and from how often those sequences occurred across donors. Typing coverage varied by locus: about 620-640 donors for A, B, C, DRB1 and DQB1; around 560 for DQA1; over 600 for DPA1; roughly 470 for DPB1. Of the roughly 410 genotyped donors, 75% to 85% were placed in the genetic ancestry cluster associated with self-reported Caucasian donors. Broader findings and caveats from the paper: A further reported finding was that TCR beta sequences accurately predicted the HLA-A and HLA-B alleles for most subjects in the first cohort. In a later analysis, HLA-associated TCR beta chains showed more clonal expansion and lower generation probabilities than non-associated chains that were equally common. Most CMV-associated TCR beta chains appeared to be HLA-restricted in a later analysis, and the HLA associations seemed to be driven largely by CMV exposure. It was suggested by the authors that the approach could potentially be generalized to other disease states and immunological phenotypes. In a later analysis, some 18,000 TCR beta sequences were associated with specific HLA alleles at a false discovery rate of 0.05. Linkage disequilibrium might explain the correlated functional status among segregating V segments, but an unknown experimental factor could not be excluded. Most TCR sequences were observed very rarely across donors, whereas some public TCRs were present in many individuals. Sequencing depth was assumed to be roughly uniform across donors in the presence/absence analyses, though that assumption may not hold. Assigning TCR associations to individual alleles was difficult when HLA alleles, especially DR and DQ, strongly co-occurred. In an earlier analysis of about 540 of the donors, most TCR beta V segments were observed in productive rearrangements about 87% or about 30% of the time, broadly matching IMGT annotations. The classifier was reported to diagnose cytomegalovirus status with high specificity and sensitivity in both the original cohort and the validation cohort. A later analysis reported that several top co-occurrence clusters appeared linked to parvovirus B19, influenza, CMV and Epstein-Barr virus. Because some donors lacked HLA typing at each locus, the association tests relied only on the typed subset. The only immune exposure information available for the cohort was CMV serostatus. A few of the identified cytomegalovirus-associated TCR beta chains were confirmed in vitro to be specific for cytomegalovirus antigens. Some IMGT-functional V segments, including TRBV6-2 and TRBV6-3, could not be told apart with the 87-base-pair reads, so those segments were excluded. In the study, around 150 TCR beta chains were listed as associated with cytomegalovirus. Only TCR beta chains were sequenced in this cohort, and the absence of alpha or paired-chain data limited detectable features. According to a later genetic analysis, donors in an Asian-associated ancestry cluster had fewer N-insertions in productive TCRs than the roughly 700-donor mean. The sequencing pipeline was judged likely to have produced a cluster of highly shared sequence variants as a technical artifact. In a later genetic analysis, a missense DCLRE1C variant was associated with V-gene and J-gene trimming of TCR beta chains, and the association was replicated in an independent cohort. Over 15 rarely observed V segments, including chromosome 9 orphons, were excluded from the earlier analysis of about 600 of the donors because counts were too low. A later analysis found that TCR association rates varied across HLA loci, with DRB1 alleles showing the most associated TCRs and HLA-C alleles the fewest.

The library was built by means of the immunoSEQ multiplex PCR assay. For the multiplex PCR, a mixture combining 60 forward primers for TCR Vbeta segments and 13 reverse primers for TCR Jbeta segments was used. Amplification of the CDR3 region of rearranged TCR beta genes was performed with a multiplex PCR assay on genomic DNA. The amplified TCR beta libraries were sequenced on the Illumina HiSeq System as 87-base-pair reads. Turning to the authors' computational methods: Across the 670 or so repertoires, a later analysis counted 78 million or so unique TCR beta chains, approximately 10 million of which were shared by at least two donors. Raw reads were error-corrected and collapsed into unique sequences with a nearest-neighbor algorithm that merged closely related sequences to remove PCR and sequencing errors. CDR3 sequences were aligned to IMGT reference sequences to assign V, D and J gene segments. For a sequence to be retained, a match of at least six nucleotides to both a V gene segment and a J gene segment was required. Rearrangements were called productive when the CDR3 lacked stop codons and stayed in frame with V and J; all others were non-productive. Following IMGT convention, CDR3 was defined as the stretch from the second conserved V-encoded cysteine up to the conserved J-encoded phenylalanine. The earlier analysis of roughly 590 of the donors excluded sequences that lacked an unambiguous match to a single V gene segment. An earlier analysis of almost 600 of the donors classified V segments as functional when productive rearrangements were above 56.7% and as segregating when the standard deviation between donors was above 5%. To diagnose cytomegalovirus status from the catalog of TCR beta chain sequences, a statistical classification framework was built. V and J gene assignment, in a later analysis, came from comparing TCR nucleotide sequences with IMGT/GENE-DB human TR gene sequences. In a later analysis, CDR3 sequences and most-parsimonious VDJ recombination scenarios were assigned using the TCRdist pipeline. In a later analysis, each TCR beta chain was defined by its CDR3 amino acid sequence together with its V-gene family, and reads lacking a unique V-gene family were excluded. To address suspected cross-contamination and a sequencing artifact, a later analysis removed 592 highly shared, low-generation-probability nucleotide sequences. A later analysis calculated a clonal expansion index for each public chain from normalized within-repertoire ranks of inferred template counts. A later analysis computed generation probabilities with a VDJ recombination model fitted to out-of-frame rearrangements, and checked the results against IGoR. In a later analysis, TCR-TCR, TCR-HLA and TCR-CMV co-occurrence was scored with hypergeometric tests, and a repertoire-size bias correction was applied to TCR pairs. In a later analysis, false discovery rates were estimated by permuting HLA or CMV assignments 20 times. A later analysis grouped co-occurring TCRs with DBSCAN, adding TCRdist sequence similarity when clustering within HLA-allele-positive subsets. Repertoires with fewer than 30,000 or more than 120,000 public chains were left out of co-occurrence clustering, as were four to six repertoires with anomalous nucleotide sharing. The immuneACCESS repertoire file appears here via TCRdb, limited to in-frame rearrangements. These files lack a portion of the clones; in checked studies, under half of the deficit traces to unresolved V genes, and the cause of the others is not known. The DNA was the basis for D and trimming; V, J and clone size are from that table. The sample table records about 130,000 clones; about two thirds of these occur just once. About 2.2% of the sample lies in the top ten.

The cohort comprised 670 or so healthy bone marrow donors. All cohort members were sampled while nominally healthy, although unrecorded immune exposures were likely present. The donor was CMV seropositive and belonged to the group of 270 or so seropositive cohort members. Every donor gave a peripheral blood sample, and the peripheral blood mononuclear cells from that sample were used for TCR beta sequencing. The Qiagen DNeasy Blood Extraction Kit was used to extract genomic DNA from the blood cell samples. This clone appeared a few times. It has no known antigen specificity. Qualities for individual bases were not recorded, and no much larger clone is one base off. The CDR3 covers 15 residues, taking in both the cysteine and the phenylalanine. The CDR3 DNA has 45 bases and is translated from base 1. The germline V gene supplies CDR1 SGHRS and CDR2 YFSETQ. For this chain, trimming is 5 bases at the V end and 6 bases at the J end, and the number of junction bases without a gene match is 10.

The receptor comes from a woman aged 55-70 years in good health and CMV-seropositive. Sequencing input: PBMCs. The sequence joins TRBV5-1 to TRBJ2-3; 9 bases in the middle match TRBD1. The CDR3 region has the sequence CASSLGTGMRDTQYF. The sequenced DNA is TGCGCCAGCAGTTTAGGGACAGGGATGAGGGATACGCAGTATTTT.